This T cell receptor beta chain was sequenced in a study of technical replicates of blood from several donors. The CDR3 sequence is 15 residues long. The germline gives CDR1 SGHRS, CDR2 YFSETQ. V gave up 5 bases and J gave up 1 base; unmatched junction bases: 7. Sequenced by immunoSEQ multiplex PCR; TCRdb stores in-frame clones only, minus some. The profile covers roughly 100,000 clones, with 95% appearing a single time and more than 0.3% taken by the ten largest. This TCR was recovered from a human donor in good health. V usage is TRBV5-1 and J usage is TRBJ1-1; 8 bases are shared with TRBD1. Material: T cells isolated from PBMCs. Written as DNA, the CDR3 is TGCGCCAGCAGTCCTTGGACAGGGACGAACACTGAAGCTTTCTTT. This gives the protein CASSPWTGTNTEAFF.